Below, 3 T cell receptor beta chains from the same sample are listed, as sequenced in a study of blood T cell repertoires in COVID-19 (dated by TCRdb to the early 2020s). Library method: the immunoSEQ multiplex PCR assay. This immuneACCESS table, as held by TCRdb, lists in-frame sequences with V and J called but not all clones. Of the missing ones, under half trace to an unresolved V gene in checked studies; the others have no known cause. The sample data list fewer than 300,000 clones, and around 87% of these were observed just once. Together, the top ten hold 2% to 2.5% of the sample. Sequencing was done on a sample of peripheral blood. The receptors here all came from a woman aged 45-59 years with acute or convalescent COVID-19.

DNA for the CDR3: TGTGCCATCAGCGGGACAGGGGGCTTCACTGAAGCTTTCTTT. Residues: CAISGTGGFTEAFF. The chain couples TRBV10-3 to TRBJ1-1, with 12 nucleotides matching TRBD1. The V segment lost 6 bases and the J segment 4 bases; nucleotides outside the gene matches: 3. The germline V gene encodes CDR1 ENHRY and CDR2 SYGVKD. This CDR3 is 14 amino acids long.

The CDR3 here is CASSQEAVSPYGYTF. For the CDR3, the DNA is TGCGCCAGCAGCCAAGAGGCAGTTTCCCCCTATGGCTACACCTTC. The rearrangement uses TRBV4-1 and TRBJ1-2; D gene unclear. CDR1 and CDR2 (germline): MGHRA, YSYEKL. The germline V and J ends were trimmed by 0 bases and 4 bases, with 12 bases remaining between them. There are 15 residues in the CDR3.

The CDR3 sequence: CTSSQEPQGRTIF. The CDR3 DNA follows: TGCACCAGCAGCCAAGAACCACAGGGAAGAACGATCTTC. The chain carries TRBV1 and TRBJ2-1; the table's D gene call, TRBD1, was not cross checked with the DNA. TRBV1 is a known pseudogene. The CDR3 sequence is 13 residues long.